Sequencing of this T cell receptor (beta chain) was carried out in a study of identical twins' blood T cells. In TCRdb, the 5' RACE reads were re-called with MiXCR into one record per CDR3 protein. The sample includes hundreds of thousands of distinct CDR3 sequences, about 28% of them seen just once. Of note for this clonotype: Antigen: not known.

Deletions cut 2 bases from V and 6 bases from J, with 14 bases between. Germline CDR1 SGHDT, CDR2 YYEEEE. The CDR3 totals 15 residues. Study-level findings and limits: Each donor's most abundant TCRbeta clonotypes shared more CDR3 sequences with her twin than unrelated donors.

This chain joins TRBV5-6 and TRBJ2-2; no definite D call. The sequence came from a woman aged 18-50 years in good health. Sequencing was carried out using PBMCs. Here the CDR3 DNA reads TGTGCCAGCAGCTTACCGGTTGGTAATCCCGGGGAGCTGTTTTTT. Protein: CASSLPVGNPGELFF.